Sequencing of this T cell receptor beta chain was carried out in a study of CXCR3-negative and CXCR3-positive naive CD8 T cells. The germline CDR1 and CDR2 sequences are SGHDT and YYEEEE. This CDR3 comprises 15 residues. A word on this clonotype: Its antigen is unidentified.

TRB cDNA was prepared as libraries by UMI-labeled 5' RACE. Using the 5' RACE reads, TCRdb records one entry per CDR3 protein without DNA. The sample spans about 150,000 distinct CDR3 sequences; the ten largest clones claim 0.45% to 0.55%. Phenotypically, naive CD8+ T cells corresponded to CD45RO-CCR7+CD27+CD95-. Broader study findings: When CXCR3-positive naive cells were set against CXCR3-negative naive cells, the former had more hydrophobic TRB CDR3s. It was found that naive subsets had comparable surface CD5, and TCR strength was inferred from TRB CDR3 properties. Sequencing showed both naive subsets with comparably high diversity, and memory CD8+ cells much lower.

The chain combines TRBV5-6 with TRBJ1-1. This sequence originates from a human donor in good health. Some clones in this sample may be carry-over from other donors' samples. The sample taken for sequencing was naive CXCR3+ CD8+ T cells from blood. Subset defined: CD45RO-CCR7+CD27+CD95- naive CD8+ T cells expressing CXCR3 (TNR3+). The CDR3: CASSLEGPLNTEAFF. Full variable domain (remainder filled in from reference TRBV5-6 and TRBJ1-1): DAGVTQSPTHLIKTRGQQVTLRCSPKSGHDTVSWYQQALGQGPQFIFQYYEEEERQRGNFPDRFSGHQFPNYSSELNVNALLLGDSALYLCASSLEGPLNTEAFFGQGTRLTVV.